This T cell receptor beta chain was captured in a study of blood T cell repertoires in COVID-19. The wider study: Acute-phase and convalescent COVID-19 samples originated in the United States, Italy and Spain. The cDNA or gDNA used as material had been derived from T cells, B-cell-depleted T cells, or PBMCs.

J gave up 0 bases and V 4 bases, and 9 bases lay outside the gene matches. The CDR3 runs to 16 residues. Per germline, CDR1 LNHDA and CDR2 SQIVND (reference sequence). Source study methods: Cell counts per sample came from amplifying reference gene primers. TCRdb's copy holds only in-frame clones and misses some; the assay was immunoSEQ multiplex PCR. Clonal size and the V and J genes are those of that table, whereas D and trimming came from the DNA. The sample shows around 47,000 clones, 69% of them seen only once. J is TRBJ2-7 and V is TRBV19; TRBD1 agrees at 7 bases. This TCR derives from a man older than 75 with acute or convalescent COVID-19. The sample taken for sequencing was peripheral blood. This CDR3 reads CASSTGAGDSSYEQYF. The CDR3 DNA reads TGTGCCAGTAGTACCGGGGCTGGGGACAGCTCCTACGAGCAGTACTTC.